The sequence of this T cell receptor (beta chain) was determined in a study of shared clonotypes between healthy human individuals. Running of the assay took place at deep level. TCRdb's table, derived via immunoSEQ multiplex PCR, lists solely in-frame clones and lacks some. The sample gives more than 2,000,000 clones, 93% of which show up once; 0.39% is in the top ten. The CDR3 is made up of 19 amino acids. V lost 4 bases and J 5 bases, leaving 28 bases between the germline ends. The germline gives CDR1 SGDLS, CDR2 YYNGEE. Study findings and constraints: Clonotype sharing across a handful of donors was observed for roughly 5% of naive CD4 clonotypes. Sampling covered nothing but blood. Tissue TCR repertoires likely differ from those found in blood.

Notes on this clone: Antigen unknown.

Sequencing was carried out using naive CD4+ T cells from PBMCs. Subset indicated: CD45RA+ positively selected. This TCR came from a man younger than 35 in good health. Some clones in this sample may be carry-over from other donors' samples. The chain carries TRBV9 and TRBJ2-1; tentatively, D is TRBD1 or TRBD2 (7 bases each). The CDR3 region is CASSYYGEGAGVLDNEQFF. In nucleotides, the CDR3 is TGTGCCAGCAGCTACTACGGAGAGGGGGCGGGAGTGTTAGACAATGAGCAGTTCTTC.